This entry features one TCR beta chain sequence. Its antigen is still unknown. Per germline, CDR1 SNHLY and CDR2 FYNNEI. The germline V and J ends were trimmed by 7 bases and 4 bases, with 10 bases remaining between them. The CDR3 extends over 12 amino acids. The data are from a study of T cell responses to AZD1222 COVID-19 vaccine. Libraries were prepared by immunoSEQ multiplex PCR; TCRdb keeps only in-frame clonotypes and omits some of them. The sample lists about 93,000 clones, about nine tenths occurring once. Findings and limits, study-wide: The reported proportion of spike-specific TCRs targeting unmutated variant regions was nearly half. Among vaccine-associated CD4 TCRs, coverage spanned spike, with dominance at 160-218 and 743-854. Without day 14 samples, only post-peak T cell repertoires were studied.

Source: peripheral blood, taken on day 0 of MenACWY control vaccination. This chain joins TRBV2 and TRBJ2-5; no definite D call. This clonotype was obtained from an adult in good health. CDR3 DNA sequence: TGTGCCAGCAAGGGTATTGGAGAGACCCAGTACTTC. This sequence encodes CASKGIGETQYF.